This T cell receptor (beta chain) was obtained from a study of OX40 agonist ivuxolimab in advanced cancers. Study summary: Clinicians treated patients with ivuxolimab, an agonistic anti-OX40 (CD134) antibody. Prior checkpoint blockade (anti-PD-1, anti-PD-L1 or anti-CTLA-4) was permitted; approximately 44% had it. Whole-study findings and limits: Low clonal expansion, among the lowest seen, marked partial responders at 0.1-3.0 mg/kg. Antigen specificity of clonally expanded peripheral T cells was not established.

Trimming removed 7 bases from V and 4 bases from J; junction bases left unmatched: 10. This CDR3 has 15 residues. The V gene's germline CDR1 is MNHNS and CDR2 SASEGT. In regard to this clone: Its antigen remains unknown.

Method: immunoSEQ multiplex PCR; TCRdb's copy keeps in-frame clones and lacks some. Among over 60,000 clones listed, roughly nine tenths were seen once. The TCR sequence derives from an adult with an advanced solid tumor such as melanoma, head and neck, liver or kidney cancer. Specimen: CD4+ or CD8+ T cells sorted from blood, collected in a trial of the OX40 agonist ivuxolimab. This chain connects TRBV6-1 to TRBJ2-1; 7 positions match TRBD2. CDR3 sequence (DNA): TGTGCCAGCATTGACGGCGGGACTACTTACAATGAGCAGTTCTTC. Its translation: CASIDGGTTYNEQFF.